The 18 T cell receptor beta chains below were found in one sample sequenced in a study of T cell responses to AZD1222 COVID-19 vaccine. The data were produced by immunoSEQ multiplex PCR, yet TCRdb's version contains in-frame clones alone and is incomplete. The table lists approximately 74,000 clones, 70% to 90% of them singletons. Source: peripheral blood, taken 28 days after the second AZD1222 dose. These receptors all come from an adult who received the AZD1222 COVID-19 vaccine.

This chain joins TRBV7-9 and TRBJ1-2; D unresolved. V was trimmed by 1 base and J by 4 bases, leaving 13 bases between them. Germline V gene lookup returns CDR1 SEHNR and CDR2 FQNEAQ (reference sequence). The CDR3 has 15 residues. The CDR3 loop reads CASSLGRKVGYGYTF. As DNA, the CDR3 is TGTGCCAGCAGCTTAGGTCGAAAGGTCGGCTATGGCTACACCTTC.

This chain uses TRBV30 with TRBJ1-1; possibly TRBD1 for D (6 bases). The CDR3 length is 13 residues. Germline loops: CDR1 GTSNPN, CDR2 SVGIG (reference sequence). V lost 4 bases, J lost 1 base, and 10 bases lay in between. The CDR3 nucleotides read TGTGCCTGGATGGTCAGGGGGAACACTGAAGCTTTCTTT. Amino acids: CAWMVRGNTEAFF.

This chain links TRBV7-6 with TRBJ2-2, with no clear D. CDR3 length equals 16 residues. Trimming shortened V by 5 bases and J by 2 bases, and 15 bases separated the two germline ends. Germline-derived CDR1 and CDR2 are SGHVS and FNYEAQ. This CDR3 reads CASSPYTKVNTGELFF. Here the CDR3 DNA reads TGTGCCAGCAGCCCCTACACTAAGGTCAACACCGGGGAGCTGTTTTTT.

The rearrangement uses TRBV10-2 and TRBJ2-5, with D maybe TRBD1 (5 bases). The CDR3 spans 15 residues. Trimming took 0 bases from V and 5 from J, leaving 13 bases between them. The V gene's germline CDR1 is WSHSY and CDR2 SAAADI. The CDR3 nucleotides read TGCGCCAGCAGTGAGTCGCAGGCAGGGCGGGAGACCCAGTACTTC. Its translation is CASSESQAGRETQYF.

This clone was counted a few times. The CDR3 coding sequence is TGTGCCAGCAGTAACGAGGGGCACACTGAAGCTTTCTTT. Its protein product is CASSNEGHTEAFF. The rearrangement links TRBV6-4 to TRBJ1-1; D perhaps matches TRBD1 (5 bases). There are 13 residues in the CDR3. Trimming stripped 5 bases from V and 3 bases from J, with 10 bases between. Germline lookup yields CDR1 MRHNA and CDR2 SNTAGT.

The V call is TRBV3-1 (or the pseudogene TRBV3-2), the J call TRBJ2-1; 7 positions agree with TRBD2. Germline CDR1 and CDR2: LGHDT and YNNKEL (reference sequence). With V trimmed by 4 bases and J by 15 bases, 15 bases remained unmatched. The CDR3 is 14 amino acids. CDR3 protein: CASSPPRETGMWFF. CDR3 coding DNA: TGTGCCAGCAGCCCCCCGCGGGAGACCGGAATGTGGTTCTTC.

V gene TRBV18 combines with J gene TRBJ2-5, with 8 nucleotides matching TRBD1. The CDR3 loop spans 14 amino acids. The germline gives CDR1 KGHSH, CDR2 LQKENI. Trimming cost V 9 bases and J 5 bases; bases outside gene matches: 11. The CDR3 region is CASSQGAQRETQYF. CDR3 nucleotides: TGTGCCAGTTCCCAGGGGGCGCAGAGGGAGACCCAGTACTTC.

The rearrangement joins TRBV18 to TRBJ2-7; 9 bases agree with TRBD2. Germline CDR1 reads KGHSH; CDR2 reads LQKENI. CDR3 length: 14 residues. V gave up 4 bases and J gave up 2 bases; unmatched junction bases: 3. CDR3 residues: CASSQGLAAYEQYF. The CDR3 region has the DNA TGTGCCAGCTCACAGGGACTAGCAGCCTACGAGCAGTACTTC.

This chain uses TRBV19 with TRBJ2-2; TRBD2 might be the D (6 bases). The V and J ends lost 3 bases and 6 bases respectively, with 8 bases between them. Germline CDR1 reads LNHDA; CDR2 reads SQIVND (reference sequence). The CDR3 is 13 residues long. This CDR3 is CASSISGAGELFF. Written as DNA, the CDR3 is TGTGCCAGTAGTATCTCGGGGGCCGGGGAGCTGTTTTTT.

This clone was counted only a few times. V and J are TRBV10-3 and TRBJ2-2; TRBD2 matches 11 bases. V lost 2 bases to trimming and J lost 5 bases; unmatched junction nucleotides: 10. Germline loops: CDR1 ENHRY, CDR2 SYGVKD. CDR3 length: 18 amino acids. The CDR3 reads CAISEAIAGGPVTGELFF. The CDR3 nucleotides read TGTGCCATCAGTGAGGCGATAGCGGGAGGGCCGGTTACCGGGGAGCTGTTTTTT.

The rearrangement joins TRBV19 to TRBJ1-5; the D is unclear. The CDR3 runs to 14 residues. Germline assignment: CDR1 LNHDA and CDR2 SQIVND (reference sequence). Trimming took off 9 bases at V and 4 bases at J, with 16 bases between the two ends. CDR3 loop: CASAPGRENQPQHF. Here the CDR3 DNA reads TGTGCCAGCGCCCCCGGTCGGGAGAATCAGCCCCAGCATTTT.

The chain employs TRBV5-1 and TRBJ1-1, with TRBD1 identical over 7 bases. V dropped 7 bases and J dropped 1; count of bases not matched to a gene: 4. This CDR3 contains 13 residues. Germline V CDR1 and CDR2: SGHRS, YFSETQ. In DNA, the CDR3 is TGCGCCAGCGGACAGGAGCCGAACACTGAAGCTTTCTTT. It encodes CASGQEPNTEAFF.

This clone was seen only once. V gene TRBV12-3 or TRBV12-4 combines with J gene TRBJ1-2; D unclear. This CDR3 has 11 residues. The germline V and J ends were trimmed by 3 bases and 2 bases, with 1 base remaining between them. The CDR3 coding sequence is TGTGCCAGCAGTTTCAACTATGGCTACACCTTC. Translated, it gives CASSFNYGYTF.

The chain has TRBV2 and TRBJ1-3; D is possibly TRBD1 (5 bases). V was trimmed by 4 bases and J by 4 bases, leaving 17 bases between them. Germline V gene sequence: CDR1 SNHLY, CDR2 FYNNEI. CDR3 length equals 16 residues. The DNA for the CDR3 is TGTGCCAGCAGTGGGGGGGTCGGCGGGTACGGAAACACCATATATTTT. As protein: CASSGGVGGYGNTIYF.

The chain employs TRBV30 and TRBJ2-2; TRBD2 matches at 7 bases. Germline CDR1 is GTSNPN and CDR2 is SVGIG (reference sequence). Losses at the gene ends were 0 bases for V and 4 bases for J; bases not matched to a gene: 5. The CDR3 loop spans 15 amino acids. The CDR3 loop is CAWSVLGRSTGELFF. CDR3 coding DNA: TGTGCCTGGAGTGTCCTCGGGAGGTCCACCGGGGAGCTGTTTTTT.

This clone was seen just once. V usage is TRBV12-3 or TRBV12-4 and J usage is TRBJ1-2, with D hard to call. Trimming took 1 base from V and 7 from J, leaving 10 bases between them. This CDR3 is 13 amino acids long. This CDR3 is CASSLGLAGGYTF. The CDR3, as DNA: TGTGCCAGCAGTTTAGGTCTGGCTGGTGGCTACACCTTC.

This clone has just one count. CDR3: CASSQARQGRTEAFF. Here the CDR3 DNA reads TGTGCCAGCAGTCAGGCCCGACAGGGGCGAACTGAAGCTTTCTTT. The rearrangement uses TRBV6-2 or TRBV6-3 and TRBJ1-1, with 8 bases that match TRBD1. Germline V gene sequence: CDR1 MNHEY, CDR2 SVGEGT. V lost 5 bases, J lost 5 bases, and 10 bases stayed unmatched. This CDR3 is built from 15 residues.

The chain links TRBV11-2 to TRBJ1-3, with D unclear. Germline V gene sequence: CDR1 SGHAT, CDR2 FQNNGV. V was trimmed by 5 bases and J by 0 bases, leaving 14 bases between them. This CDR3 spans 16 amino acids. The CDR3 DNA reads TGTGCCAGCAGCCGCCAATCTAGTACCTCTGGAAACACCATATATTTT. It specifies CASSRQSSTSGNTIYF. Full variable domain (rest looked up from reference TRBV11-2 and TRBJ1-3): EAGVAQSPRYKIIEKRQSVAFWCNPISGHATLYWYQQILGQGPKLLIQFQNNGVVDDSQLPKDRFSAERLKGVDSTLKIQPAKLEDSAVYLCASSRQSSTSGNTIYFGEGSWLTVV.